Included here is one TCR beta chain sequence, with context. Sorting with CD45RO/CCR7/CD25/CD127/CD95/CD27 yielded naive, central memory, regulatory and stem-like memory CD4+ cells. This specimen belongs to a study of beta chain features in type 1 diabetes. Trimming took 5 bases from V and 5 from J; bases not matched to a gene: 6. CDR3 length: 14 amino acids. CDR1 and CDR2 (germline): SGHRS, YFSETQ. The study reverse transcribed the entire isolated RNA, so it sequenced expressed TCRB transcripts. Sequencing was performed with immunoSEQ multiplex PCR; in TCRdb, only in-frame clones are kept and a portion is missing. The sample holds a few hundred thousand clones; around 12% are singletons and the top ten take approximately 0.015%.

The clonotype originates from a man aged 18 to 35 in good health. The sample was naive CD4+ T cells from blood. V gene TRBV5-1 combines with J gene TRBJ1-4; TRBD1 matches at 7 bases. Written as DNA, the CDR3 is TGCGCCAGCAGTCCCGGGACAGAAAATGAAAAACTGTTTTTT. This codes for CASSPGTENEKLFF.